The sequence of this T cell receptor beta chain was determined in a study of STAT5B mutations in CD4+ large granular lymphocyte leukemia. About the research overall: Cryopreserved patient cells were CD8-depleted, then anti-CD4 bead selected.

Regarding this clone: What it binds is unknown.

The study, taken as a whole, reports: Data were not HLA-matched across samples.

J gave up 1 base and V 5 bases, and 9 bases lay outside the gene matches. The CDR3 contains 16 residues. Germline values: CDR1 SEHNR, CDR2 FQNEAQ (reference sequence). Repertoires were generated with immunoSEQ multiplex PCR, while TCRdb's copy carries only in-frame clones and drops some. The sample yields thousands of clones, more than 75% seen once. The clonotype comes from a woman in her seventies with CD4+ T-cell large granular lymphocyte leukemia. The rearrangement joins TRBV7-9 to TRBJ2-3; 7 bases are a match to TRBD1. Sequencing was done on a sample of PBMCs. The CDR3 here is CASSTYRGRGTDTQYF. The DNA of the CDR3 is TGTGCCAGCAGCACGTACAGGGGTAGGGGCACAGATACGCAGTATTTT.